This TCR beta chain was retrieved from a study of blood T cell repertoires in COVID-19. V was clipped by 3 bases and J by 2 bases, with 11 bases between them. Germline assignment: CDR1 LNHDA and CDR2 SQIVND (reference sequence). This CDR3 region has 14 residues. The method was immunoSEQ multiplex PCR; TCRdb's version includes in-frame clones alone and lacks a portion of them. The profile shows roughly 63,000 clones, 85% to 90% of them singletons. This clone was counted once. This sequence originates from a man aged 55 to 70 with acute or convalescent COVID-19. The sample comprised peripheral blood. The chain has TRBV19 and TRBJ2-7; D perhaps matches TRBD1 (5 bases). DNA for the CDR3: TGTGCCAGTAGTATTAGTCGACAGACCTACGAGCAGTACTTC. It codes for CASSISRQTYEQYF.